The 25 T cell receptor beta chains in this list originate from one sample, sequenced in a study of blood T cells in healthy people across ages. Next came a second PCR, run for about 7 to 12 cycles, which used a sample-barcoded 5' primer along with a J-beta primer mix. TCRdb re-called the 5' RACE reads through MiXCR, storing one row per CDR3 protein. Here the sample spans about 670,000 distinct CDR3 sequences, about 50% being singletons. Source material: blood. Receptors were obtained from a woman older than 75 in good health.

This clonotype was detected ten times or more. The chain employs TRBV4-2 and TRBJ2-1; the match to TRBD2 covers 10 bases. Germline CDR1 reads LGHNA; CDR2 reads YNFKEQ. V shed 0 bases, J shed 6 bases, and the junction held 5 bases outside the gene matches. CDR3 length: 16 residues. The CDR3 reads CASSQDIAGGFNEQFF. The CDR3 DNA follows: TGTGCCAGCAGCCAAGATATAGCGGGGGGTTTCAATGAGCAGTTCTTC.

This chain links TRBV20-1 with TRBJ2-1; the D gene is possibly TRBD1 (6 bases). The CDR3 has 12 residues. The germline V and J ends were trimmed by 6 bases and 7 bases, with 13 bases remaining between them. The germline V gene has CDR1 DFQATT and CDR2 SNEGSKA (reference sequence). The DNA for the CDR3 is TGCAGTGCAACCCAGGGGCTTAATGAGCAGTTCTTC. The encoded protein is CSATQGLNEQFF.

This clonotype was found a few times. A much larger clone differs from this one at a single base, so this may be a read error. The chain couples TRBV28 to TRBJ2-7; TRBD2 aligns across 12 bases. The CDR3 is 15 residues long. Germline V gives CDR1 MDHEN, CDR2 SYDVKM. This CDR3 reads CAGSLWTSGNHEQYF. The CDR3 DNA reads TGTGCCGGCAGTTTATGGACTAGCGGGAACCACGAGCAGTACTTC.

This clonotype occurred many times. This chain connects TRBV10-2 to TRBJ2-1; weak D call: TRBD2 (5 bases). CDR1 and CDR2 (germline): WSHSY, SAAADI. The CDR3 runs to 15 residues. V lost 2 bases and J 6 bases, leaving 14 bases between the germline ends. DNA for the CDR3: TGCGCCAGCAGTGAGCCGCCGGACCGGGGCAATGAGCAGTTCTTC. This codes for CASSEPPDRGNEQFF.

This chain links TRBV25-1 with TRBJ1-6; D unclear. Germline V gene sequence: CDR1 MGHDK, CDR2 SYGVNS. The CDR3 runs 17 residues. V dropped 4 bases and J dropped 7 bases, with 20 bases sitting between them. CDR3 loop: CASSGNMQLLGNSPLHF. Here the CDR3 DNA reads TGTGCCAGCAGTGGGAACATGCAGTTATTGGGCAATTCACCCCTCCACTTT.

This clonotype occurred a few times. The CDR3 sequence: CSGRLFNQPQHF. As DNA, the CDR3 is TGCAGTGGTAGGCTTTTTAATCAGCCCCAGCATTTT. The chain couples TRBV20-1 to TRBJ1-5; D gene uncertain. Between the trimmed V and J ends, which lost 7 bases and 4 bases, there was a span of 11 bases. CDR1 and CDR2 from the germline V gene are DFQATT and SNEGSKA (reference sequence). This CDR3 region has 12 residues.

CDR3 protein: CASSSRLAGELFF. In DNA, the CDR3 is TGTGCCAGCAGTTCCCGATTGGCCGGGGAGCTGTTTTTT. V gene TRBV12-3 or TRBV12-4 combines with J gene TRBJ2-2; D gene unclear. CDR3 length: 13 residues. Trimming stripped 4 bases from V and 6 bases from J, with 9 bases between.

V is TRBV3-1 and J is TRBJ2-4; D not resolved. Germline CDR1 is LGHDT and CDR2 is YNNKEL (reference sequence). V lost 3 bases, J lost 4 bases, and 1 base lay in between. The CDR3 extends over 11 amino acids. CDR3 bases: TGTGCCAGCAGCCATAAAAACATTCAGTACTTC. Translated, it gives CASSHKNIQYF.

The chain links TRBV29-1 to TRBJ2-3; 7 bases align to TRBD1. Germline CDR1 and CDR2: SQVTM and ANQGSEA. Trimming cost V 6 bases and J 5 bases; bases outside gene matches: 8. This CDR3 region has 13 residues. The CDR3 region is CSVAQGTKDTQYF. The CDR3 DNA sequence: TGCAGCGTCGCACAGGGGACCAAAGATACGCAGTATTTT.

This clonotype appeared many times. The chain recombines TRBV20-1 with TRBJ2-1; 12 bases match TRBD2. From germline, CDR1 is DFQATT and CDR2 SNEGSKA (reference sequence). After removal of 5 bases from V and 6 bases from J, the junction contained 5 bases not matched to a gene. The CDR3 consists of 14 residues. CDR3 sequence: CSARLAGDPNEQFF. The CDR3 DNA is TGCAGTGCTCGACTAGCGGGAGATCCCAATGAGCAGTTCTTC.

V is TRBV12-5 and J is TRBJ2-1; D is uncertain. V was clipped by 7 bases and J by 4 bases, with 5 bases between them. Germline lookup yields CDR1 LGHNT and CDR2 FRNRAP. The CDR3 is 11 amino acids. CDR3 amino acids: CASAQYNEQFF. The CDR3, as DNA: TGTGCTAGTGCCCAATACAATGAGCAGTTCTTC.

This clonotype showed up many times. CDR3 in DNA: TGTGCCAGCAGCTTAGGGGACAGCACGTATGGCTACACCTTC. It translates to CASSLGDSTYGYTF. The chain employs TRBV7-9 and TRBJ1-2; TRBD1 matches 7 bases. CDR1 and CDR2 from the germline V gene are SEHNR and FQNEAQ (reference sequence). Trimming at V came to 1 base and at J to 5 bases, leaving 4 bases not matched to a gene. This CDR3 comprises 14 residues.

There are a few counts of this clonotype. A read error may be the cause here, since a much bigger clone is one base away. V and J are TRBV5-6 and TRBJ2-7; 11 nucleotides agree with TRBD1. The length of the CDR3 is 15 residues. Germline V gene data show CDR1 as SGHDT and CDR2 as YYEEEE. V shed 3 bases and J 6 bases; nucleotides not matched to a gene: 8. The CDR3 loop is CASSWVPGTGGEQYF. The CDR3, as DNA: TGTGCCAGCAGCTGGGTTCCCGGGACAGGGGGCGAGCAGTACTTC.

The chain is built from TRBV29-1 and TRBJ2-4; D might be TRBD2 (6 bases). V was cut by 6 bases and J by 13 bases, with 22 bases left in between. The length of the CDR3 is 13 residues. CDR1 and CDR2 from the germline V gene are SQVTM and ANQGSEA. The CDR3 here is CSVLTGDQVGQYF. In DNA form, the CDR3 reads TGCAGCGTCCTCACGGGGGATCAGGTCGGGCAGTACTTC. The whole variable domain, filled in from reference TRBV29-1 and TRBJ2-4, reads SAVISQKPSRDICQRGTSLTIQCQVDSQVTMMFWYRQQPGQSLTLIATANQGSEATYESGFVIDKFPISRPNLTFSTLTVSNMSPEDSSIYLCSVLTGDQVGQYFGAGTRLSVL.

The table lists this clonotype with a few counts. Germline and junction disagree at one end, which may indicate a read error. The chain employs TRBV4-1 and TRBJ2-1; 16 nucleotides match TRBD2. The germline V gene has CDR1 MGHRA and CDR2 YSYEKL. This CDR3 is 17 amino acids long. The CDR3 spells CACSHPGLAGGNNEQFF. CDR3 in DNA: TGCGCCTGCAGCCATCCGGGACTAGCGGGAGGGAACAATGAGCAGTTCTTC.

Points on this clonotype: One junction end disagrees with the germline gene, perhaps due to a read error. V gene TRBV27 combines with J gene TRBJ2-3; D is undetermined. CDR1 and CDR2 from the germline V gene are MNHEY and SMNVEV (reference sequence). This CDR3 spans 14 amino acids. As DNA, the CDR3 is TGTGCCGGCAGTTTTTGGGCCCGCACAGATACGCAGTATTTT. Translated, it gives CAGSFWARTDTQYF.

This clonotype was seen a handful of times. V usage is TRBV2 and J usage is TRBJ2-4; D is possibly TRBD1 (6 bases). The germline V and J ends were trimmed by 7 bases and 1 base, with 11 bases remaining between them. Germline CDR1 SNHLY, CDR2 FYNNEI. The CDR3 consists of 14 residues. The CDR3 loop reads CASTGTLAKNIQYF. The CDR3 DNA sequence: TGTGCCAGCACCGGGACATTGGCCAAAAACATTCAGTACTTC.

The rearrangement joins TRBV7-9 to TRBJ1-5; TRBD1 might be the D (6 bases). Germline lookup yields CDR1 SEHNR and CDR2 FQNEAQ (reference sequence). This CDR3 is built from 13 residues. The V end lost 5 bases, the J end lost 7 bases, and 12 bases lay between the germline ends. The CDR3 DNA sequence: TGTGCCAGCAGCGTAACGGGGGCCCAGCCCCAGCATTTT. Its translation: CASSVTGAQPQHF.

The chain uses TRBV6-5 and TRBJ2-5, with 11 bases aligning to TRBD1. Germline lookup yields CDR1 MNHEY and CDR2 SVGAGI. With V trimmed by 6 bases and J by 5 bases, 11 bases remained unmatched. CDR3 length: 16 residues. The CDR3 spells CASSPTTGQGGETQYF. The CDR3 DNA is TGTGCCAGCAGCCCAACCACGGGACAGGGGGGGGAGACCCAGTACTTC.

This clonotype was observed at least ten times. The genes are TRBV29-1 and TRBJ1-1, with 7 nucleotides matching TRBD1. CDR3 length: 13 residues. Germline assignment: CDR1 SQVTM and CDR2 ANQGSEA. V gave up 4 bases and J gave up 5 bases; unmatched junction bases: 7. This chain's CDR3 is CSVVKDRITEAFF. CDR3 sequence (DNA): TGCAGCGTTGTTAAGGACAGGATAACTGAAGCTTTCTTT.

Notes on this clonotype: A much larger clone is a single base away; this may be a read error. The chain joins TRBV13 to TRBJ2-3; D is unclear. Germline lookup yields CDR1 PRHDT and CDR2 FYEKMQ (reference sequence). Trimming stripped 3 bases from V and 4 bases from J, with 20 bases between. There are 17 residues in the CDR3. The CDR3 DNA is TGTGCCAGCAGCTTGACTGGCCTTAGGGTGGCGGCAGATACGCAGTATTTT. Its protein is CASSLTGLRVAADTQYF. The full variable domain, its missing parts supplied by reference TRBV13 and TRBJ2-3, is AAGVIQSPRHLIKEKRETATLKCYPIPRHDTVYWYQQGPGQDPQFLISFYEKMQSDKGSIPDRFSAQQFSDYHSELNMSSLELGDSALYFCASSLTGLRVAADTQYFGPGTRLTVL.

This clonotype was detected only a few times. The CDR3 spells CASQSRTGITEAFF. The DNA of the CDR3 is TGTGCCAGCCAGTCACGCACAGGGATCACTGAAGCTTTCTTT. The chain is built from TRBV13 and TRBJ1-1, with TRBD1 as a possible D gene (6 bases). Looked up from germline, CDR1 is PRHDT and CDR2 is FYEKMQ (reference sequence). The germline V and J ends were trimmed by 8 bases and 4 bases, with 17 bases remaining between them. The CDR3 loop spans 14 amino acids.

V gene TRBV7-8 combines with J gene TRBJ1-1; D unclear. The CDR3 length is 12 residues. CDR1 is SGHVS, CDR2 FQNEAQ, per germline. V was cut by 6 bases and J by 7 bases, with 12 bases left in between. CDR3 coding DNA: TGTGCCAGCAGTTGGGGTGGTAGTGAAGCTTTCTTT. Residues: CASSWGGSEAFF.

This clonotype was recorded at least ten times. This chain uses TRBV5-1 with TRBJ2-3; no reliable D call. The CDR3 has 11 residues. The V end was cut by 3 bases, the J end by 9 bases, with 8 bases between. The germline V gene encodes CDR1 SGHRS and CDR2 YFSETQ. Here the CDR3 DNA reads TGCGCCAGCAGCTCGAGTGGAACGCAGTATTTT. Translating gives CASSSSGTQYF.

The rearrangement links TRBV2 to TRBJ2-5; D is uncertain. Germline V gene sequence: CDR1 SNHLY, CDR2 FYNNEI. Between the trimmed V and J ends, which lost 10 bases and 3 bases, there was a span of 12 bases. This CDR3 has 12 residues. The CDR3 sequence: CAIQTPKETQYF. CDR3 in DNA: TGTGCCATCCAGACACCAAAAGAGACCCAGTACTTC.